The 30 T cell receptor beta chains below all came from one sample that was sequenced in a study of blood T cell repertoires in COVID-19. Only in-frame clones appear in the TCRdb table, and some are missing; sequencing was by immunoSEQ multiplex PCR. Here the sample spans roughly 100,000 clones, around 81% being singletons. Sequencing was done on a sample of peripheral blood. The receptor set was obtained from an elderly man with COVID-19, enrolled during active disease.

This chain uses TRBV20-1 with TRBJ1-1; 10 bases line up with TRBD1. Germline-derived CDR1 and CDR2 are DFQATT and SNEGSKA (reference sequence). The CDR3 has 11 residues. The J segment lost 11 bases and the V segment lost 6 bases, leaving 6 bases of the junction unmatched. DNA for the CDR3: TGCAGTGCACCCCGGACAGGGGGGGCTTTCTTT. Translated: CSAPRTGGAFF.

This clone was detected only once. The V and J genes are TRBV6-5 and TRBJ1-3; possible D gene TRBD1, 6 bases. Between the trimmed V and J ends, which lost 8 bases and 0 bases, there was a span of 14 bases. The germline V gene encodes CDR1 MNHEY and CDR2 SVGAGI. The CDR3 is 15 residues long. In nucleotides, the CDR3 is TGTGCCAGCGGAGGAAGGGGGTCCTCTGGAAACACCATATATTTT. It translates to CASGGRGSSGNTIYF.

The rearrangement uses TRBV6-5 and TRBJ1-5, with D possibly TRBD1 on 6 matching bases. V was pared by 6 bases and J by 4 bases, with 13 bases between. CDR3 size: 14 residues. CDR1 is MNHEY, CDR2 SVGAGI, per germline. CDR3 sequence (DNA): TGTGCCAGCAGATCTGGGGGCGCGAATCAGCCCCAGCATTTT. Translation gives CASRSGGANQPQHF.

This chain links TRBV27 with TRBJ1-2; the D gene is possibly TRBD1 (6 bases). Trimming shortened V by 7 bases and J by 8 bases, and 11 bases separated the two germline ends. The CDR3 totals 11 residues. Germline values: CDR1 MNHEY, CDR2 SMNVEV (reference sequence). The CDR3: CASMGGLGYTF. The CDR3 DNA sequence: TGTGCCAGCATGGGGGGGCTCGGCTACACCTTC.

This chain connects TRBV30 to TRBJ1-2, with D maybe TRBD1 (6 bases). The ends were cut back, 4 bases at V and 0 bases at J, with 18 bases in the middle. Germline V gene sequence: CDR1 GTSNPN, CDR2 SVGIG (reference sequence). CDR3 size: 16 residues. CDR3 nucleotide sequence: TGTGCCTGGACCACGGCCGGGGGGGCTCCTAACTATGGCTACACCTTC. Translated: CAWTTAGGAPNYGYTF. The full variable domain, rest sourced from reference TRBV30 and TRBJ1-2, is SQTIHQWPATLVQPVGSPLSLECTVEGTSNPNLYWYRQAAGRGLQLLFYSVGIGQISSEVPQNLSASRPQDRQFILSSKKLLLSDSGFYLCAWTTAGGAPNYGYTFGSGTRLTVV.

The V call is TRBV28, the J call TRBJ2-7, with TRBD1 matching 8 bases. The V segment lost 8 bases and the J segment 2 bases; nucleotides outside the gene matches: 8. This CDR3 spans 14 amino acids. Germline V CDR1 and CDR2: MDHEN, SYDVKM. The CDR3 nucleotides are TGTGCCAGCGGATGGACAGGGACCCCCTACGAGCAGTACTTC. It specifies CASGWTGTPYEQYF.

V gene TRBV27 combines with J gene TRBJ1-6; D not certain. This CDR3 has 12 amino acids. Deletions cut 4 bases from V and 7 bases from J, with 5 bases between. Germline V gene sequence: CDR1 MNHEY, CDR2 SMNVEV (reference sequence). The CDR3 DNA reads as TGTGCCAGCAGTTGGAGAAATTCACCCCTCCACTTT. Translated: CASSWRNSPLHF.

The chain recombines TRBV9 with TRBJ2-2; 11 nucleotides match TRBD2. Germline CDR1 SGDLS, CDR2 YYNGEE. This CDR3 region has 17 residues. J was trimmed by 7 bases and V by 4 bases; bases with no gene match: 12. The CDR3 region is CASSMPTSGGAYGELFF. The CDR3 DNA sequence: TGTGCCAGCAGCATGCCAACTAGCGGGGGAGCGTACGGGGAGCTGTTTTTT.

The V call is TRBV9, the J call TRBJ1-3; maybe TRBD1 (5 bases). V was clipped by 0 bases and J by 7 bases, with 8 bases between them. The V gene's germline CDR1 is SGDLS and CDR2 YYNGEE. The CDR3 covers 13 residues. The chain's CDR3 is CASSVEGRNTIYF. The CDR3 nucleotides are TGTGCCAGCAGCGTAGAGGGGAGGAACACCATATATTTT.

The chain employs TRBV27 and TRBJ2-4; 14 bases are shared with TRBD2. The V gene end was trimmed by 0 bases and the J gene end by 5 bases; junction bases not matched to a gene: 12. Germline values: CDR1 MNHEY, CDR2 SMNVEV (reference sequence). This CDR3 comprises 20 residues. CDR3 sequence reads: CASSLSSLGTSGSAQNIQYF. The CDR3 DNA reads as TGTGCCAGCAGTTTATCATCCCTTGGGACTAGCGGGAGCGCCCAAAACATTCAGTACTTC.

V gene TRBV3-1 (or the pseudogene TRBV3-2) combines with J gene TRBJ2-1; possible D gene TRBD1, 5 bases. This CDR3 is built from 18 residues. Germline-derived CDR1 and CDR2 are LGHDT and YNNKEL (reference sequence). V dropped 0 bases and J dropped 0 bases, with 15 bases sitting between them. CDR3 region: CASSQEPKGPHSYNEQFF. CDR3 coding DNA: TGTGCCAGCAGCCAAGAACCCAAGGGGCCCCACTCCTACAATGAGCAGTTCTTC.

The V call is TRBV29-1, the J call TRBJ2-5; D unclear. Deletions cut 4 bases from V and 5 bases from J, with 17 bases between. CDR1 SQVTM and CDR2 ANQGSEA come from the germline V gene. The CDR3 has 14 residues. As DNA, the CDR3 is TGCAGCGTTGGGCCCCAAGCGAGGCCGGAGACCCAGTACTTC. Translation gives CSVGPQARPETQYF.

The CDR3 DNA reads TGTGCCAGCAGCTTAGAGAGGCGGTATAACTACGAGCAGTACTTC. Amino acids: CASSLERRYNYEQYF. V gene TRBV11-2 combines with J gene TRBJ2-7; D is uncertain. The CDR3 spans 15 residues. Germline lookup yields CDR1 SGHAT and CDR2 FQNNGV. V was shortened by 0 bases and J by 3 bases, with 12 bases between the two germline ends.

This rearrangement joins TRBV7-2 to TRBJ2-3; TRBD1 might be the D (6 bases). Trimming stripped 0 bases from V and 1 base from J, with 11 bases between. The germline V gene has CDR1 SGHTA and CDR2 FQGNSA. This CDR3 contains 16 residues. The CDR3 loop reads CASSLARPGGTDTQYF. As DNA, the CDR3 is TGTGCCAGCAGCTTAGCTCGACCAGGGGGCACAGATACGCAGTATTTT.

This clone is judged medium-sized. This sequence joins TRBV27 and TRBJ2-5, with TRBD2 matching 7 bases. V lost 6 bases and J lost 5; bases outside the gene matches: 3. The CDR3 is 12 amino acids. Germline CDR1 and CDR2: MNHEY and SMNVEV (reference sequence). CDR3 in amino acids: CASRTSQETQYF. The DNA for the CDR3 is TGTGCCAGCAGGACTAGCCAGGAGACCCAGTACTTC.

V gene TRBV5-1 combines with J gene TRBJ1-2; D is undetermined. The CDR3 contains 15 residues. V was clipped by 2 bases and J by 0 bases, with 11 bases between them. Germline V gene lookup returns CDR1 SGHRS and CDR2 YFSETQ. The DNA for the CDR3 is TGCGCCAGCAGCTTCCATACAGCCGCTAACTATGGCTACACCTTC. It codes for CASSFHTAANYGYTF.

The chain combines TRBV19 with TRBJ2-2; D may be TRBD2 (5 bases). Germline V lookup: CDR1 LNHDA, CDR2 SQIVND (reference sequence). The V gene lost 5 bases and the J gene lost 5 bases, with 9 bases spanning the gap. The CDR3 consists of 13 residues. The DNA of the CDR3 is TGTGCCAGTAGTGTACCGGGGACCGGGGAGCTGTTTTTT. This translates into CASSVPGTGELFF.

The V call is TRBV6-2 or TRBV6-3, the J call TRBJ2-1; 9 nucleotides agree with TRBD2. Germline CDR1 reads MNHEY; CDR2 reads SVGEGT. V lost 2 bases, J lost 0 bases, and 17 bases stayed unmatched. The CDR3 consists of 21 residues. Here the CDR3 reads CASSYPTRGGSGSTSYNEQFF. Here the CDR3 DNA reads TGTGCCAGCAGTTACCCGACAAGGGGTGGTAGCGGGAGTACCTCCTACAATGAGCAGTTCTTC.

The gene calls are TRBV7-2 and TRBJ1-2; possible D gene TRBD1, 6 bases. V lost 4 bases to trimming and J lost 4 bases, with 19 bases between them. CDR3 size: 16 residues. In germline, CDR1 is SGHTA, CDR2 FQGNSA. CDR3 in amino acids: CASSSDRSPWGYGYTF. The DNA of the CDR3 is TGTGCCAGCAGCTCCGACAGGTCTCCTTGGGGCTATGGCTACACCTTC.

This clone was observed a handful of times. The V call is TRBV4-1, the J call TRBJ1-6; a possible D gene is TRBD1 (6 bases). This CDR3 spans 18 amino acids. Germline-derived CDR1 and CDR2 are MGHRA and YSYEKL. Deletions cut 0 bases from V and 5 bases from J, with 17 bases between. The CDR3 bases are TGCGCCAGCAGCCAAGAAGCCCGGACAGCAAGTAATAATTCACCCCTCCACTTT. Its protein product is CASSQEARTASNNSPLHF.

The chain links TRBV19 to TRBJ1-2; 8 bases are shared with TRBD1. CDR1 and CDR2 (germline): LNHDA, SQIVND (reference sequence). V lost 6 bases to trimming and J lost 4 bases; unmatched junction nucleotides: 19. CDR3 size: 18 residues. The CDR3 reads CASSTRRSRGQGTYGYTF. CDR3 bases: TGTGCCAGTAGCACTCGACGATCCCGTGGACAGGGTACCTATGGCTACACCTTC.

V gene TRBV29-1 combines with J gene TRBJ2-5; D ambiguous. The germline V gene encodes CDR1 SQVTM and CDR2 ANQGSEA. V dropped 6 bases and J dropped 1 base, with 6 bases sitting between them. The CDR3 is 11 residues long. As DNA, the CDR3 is TGCAGCGTCCTATTCCAAGAGACCCAGTACTTC. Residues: CSVLFQETQYF.

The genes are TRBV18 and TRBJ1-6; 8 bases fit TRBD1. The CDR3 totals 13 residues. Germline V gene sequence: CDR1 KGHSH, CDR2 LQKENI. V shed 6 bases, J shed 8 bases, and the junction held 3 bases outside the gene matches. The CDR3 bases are TGTGCCAGCTCGGACAGGGAGGATTCACCCCTCCACTTT. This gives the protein CASSDREDSPLHF.

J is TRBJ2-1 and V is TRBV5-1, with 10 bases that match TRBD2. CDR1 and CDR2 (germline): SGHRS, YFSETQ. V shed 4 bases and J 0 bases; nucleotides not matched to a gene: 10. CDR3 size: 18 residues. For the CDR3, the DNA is TGCGCCAGCAGCCTTAGGACTAGCGGTCCCAGCTCCTACAATGAGCAGTTCTTC. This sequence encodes CASSLRTSGPSSYNEQFF.

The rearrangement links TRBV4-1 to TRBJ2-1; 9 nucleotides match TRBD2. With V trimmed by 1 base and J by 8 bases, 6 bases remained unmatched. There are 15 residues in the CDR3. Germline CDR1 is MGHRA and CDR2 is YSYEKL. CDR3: CASSQAAGGPDEQFF. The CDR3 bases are TGCGCCAGCAGCCAAGCCGCGGGAGGGCCGGATGAGCAGTTCTTC.

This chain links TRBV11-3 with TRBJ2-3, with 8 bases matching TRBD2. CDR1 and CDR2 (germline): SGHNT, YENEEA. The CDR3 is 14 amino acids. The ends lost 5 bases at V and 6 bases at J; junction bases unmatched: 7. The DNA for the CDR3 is TGTGCCAGCAGCCCCGGACTAGCCGGGGATACGCAGTATTTT. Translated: CASSPGLAGDTQYF.

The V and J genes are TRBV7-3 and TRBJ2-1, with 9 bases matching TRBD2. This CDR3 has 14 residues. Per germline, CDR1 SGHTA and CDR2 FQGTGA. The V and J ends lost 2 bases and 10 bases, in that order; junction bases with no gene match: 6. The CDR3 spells CASSLVAGVGEQFF. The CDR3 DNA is TGTGCCAGCAGCTTAGTAGCGGGAGTGGGGGAGCAGTTCTTC.

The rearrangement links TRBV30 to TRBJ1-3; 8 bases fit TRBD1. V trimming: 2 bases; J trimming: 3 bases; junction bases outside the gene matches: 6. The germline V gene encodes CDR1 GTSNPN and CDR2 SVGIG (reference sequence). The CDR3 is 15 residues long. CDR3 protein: CAWSPGTGVGNTIYF. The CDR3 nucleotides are TGTGCCTGGAGTCCCGGGACAGGTGTTGGAAACACCATATATTTT. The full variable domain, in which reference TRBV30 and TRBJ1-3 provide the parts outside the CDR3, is SQTIHQWPATLVQPVGSPLSLECTVEGTSNPNLYWYRQAAGRGLQLLFYSVGIGQISSEVPQNLSASRPQDRQFILSSKKLLLSDSGFYLCAWSPGTGVGNTIYFGEGSWLTVV.

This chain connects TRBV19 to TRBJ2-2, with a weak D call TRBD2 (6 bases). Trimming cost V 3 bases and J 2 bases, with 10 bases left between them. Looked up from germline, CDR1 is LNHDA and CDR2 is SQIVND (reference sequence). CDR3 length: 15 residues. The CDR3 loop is CASSMGGDNTGELFF. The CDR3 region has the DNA TGTGCCAGTAGTATGGGGGGTGACAACACCGGGGAGCTGTTTTTT.

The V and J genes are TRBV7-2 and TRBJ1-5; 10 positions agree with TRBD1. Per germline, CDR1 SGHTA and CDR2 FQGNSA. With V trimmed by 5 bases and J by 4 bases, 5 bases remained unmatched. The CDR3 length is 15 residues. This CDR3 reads CASSPRTGGNQPQHF. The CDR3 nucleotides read TGTGCCAGCAGCCCTCGGACAGGGGGTAATCAGCCCCAGCATTTT.